Each of the 23 T cell receptor beta chains below was sequenced from the same sample in a study of shared clonotypes between healthy human individuals. Produced via immunoSEQ multiplex PCR; TCRdb's table is partial and in-frame only. The sample lists about 2.4 million clones, under 95% occurring once. Material for sequencing was naive CD4+ T cells from PBMCs. Regarding subset: CD45RA+ positively selected. Receptors originate from a man between 18 and 29 years old in good health. Some clones in this sample may be carry-over from other donors' samples.

The table lists this clone with a count of one. The rearrangement joins TRBV6-5 to TRBJ2-2, with D possibly matching TRBD2 (5 bases). The CDR3 is 16 residues long. Germline CDR1 MNHEY, CDR2 SVGAGI. Trimming stripped 0 bases from V and 2 bases from J, with 10 bases between. The chain's CDR3 is CASSYSRVSNTGELFF. The DNA of the CDR3 is TGTGCCAGCAGTTACTCGAGGGTATCCAACACCGGGGAGCTGTTTTTT.

This chain uses TRBV11-2 with TRBJ1-4; D unclear. Trimming took 4 bases from V and 10 from J, leaving 19 bases between them. Germline V lookup: CDR1 SGHAT, CDR2 FQNNGV. This CDR3 has 15 residues. CDR3 protein: CASSSEPRTVGKLFF. The DNA of the CDR3 is TGTGCCAGCAGCTCAGAGCCCCGTACGGTTGGAAAACTGTTTTTT.

The V and J genes are TRBV7-9 and TRBJ1-2, with D possibly matching TRBD1 (5 bases). The CDR3 covers 17 residues. The V end was cut by 1 base, the J end by 6 bases, with 21 bases between. Germline loops: CDR1 SEHNR, CDR2 FQNEAQ (reference sequence). CDR3 coding DNA: TGTGCCAGCAGCTTAGAATGGGACTTTCGGACGGGGAATGGCTACACCTTC. As protein: CASSLEWDFRTGNGYTF.

The rearrangement uses TRBV11-3 and TRBJ2-1; no clear D gene. V lost 0 bases and J lost 2, with 11 bases in between. Germline CDR1 reads SGHNT; CDR2 reads YENEEA. The CDR3 runs 16 residues. The CDR3 DNA sequence: TGTGCCAGCAGCTTAGAATCCTGGCAGGCCTACAATGAGCAGTTCTTC. This sequence encodes CASSLESWQAYNEQFF.

The chain recombines TRBV4-1 with TRBJ1-4; no clear D gene. This CDR3 is built from 16 residues. Per the germline V gene, CDR1 is MGHRA and CDR2 is YSYEKL. The V end lost 0 bases, the J end lost 2 bases, and 10 bases lay between the germline ends. CDR3 loop: CASSQDPGVTNEKLFF. CDR3 nucleotides: TGCGCCAGCAGCCAAGATCCGGGAGTGACTAATGAAAAACTGTTTTTT.

The chain carries TRBV6-1 and TRBJ2-7, with 13 nucleotides matching TRBD2. From germline, CDR1 is MNHNS and CDR2 SASEGT. This CDR3 spans 15 amino acids. V lost 5 bases and J lost 3; bases outside the gene matches: 4. In DNA, the CDR3 is TGTGCCAGCAGTCGTGGGACTAGCGGGATCTACGAGCAGTACTTC. Its protein product is CASSRGTSGIYEQYF.

The genes are TRBV9 and TRBJ2-2; 14 bases align to TRBD2. This CDR3 contains 19 residues. The J segment lost 3 bases and the V segment lost 3 bases, leaving 10 bases of the junction unmatched. Germline CDR1 and CDR2: SGDLS and YYNGEE. CDR3 nucleotide sequence: TGTGCCAGCAGCGGGACCGGGACTAGCGGGAGTTTGTACACCGGGGAGCTGTTTTTT. Translated, it gives CASSGTGTSGSLYTGELFF.

Points on this clone: Distinct nucleotide sequences in the sample also encode this CDR3. The chain joins TRBV28 to TRBJ2-1; D unresolved. Trimming removed 6 bases from V and 0 bases from J, with 9 bases in between. CDR3 length equals 14 residues. From germline, CDR1 is MDHEN and CDR2 SYDVKM. CDR3 in amino acids: CASRPGGSYNEQFF. The DNA of the CDR3 is TGTGCCAGCAGACCCGGCGGCTCCTACAATGAGCAGTTCTTC.

The V call is TRBV19, the J call TRBJ1-5; possible D gene TRBD1, 6 bases. V dropped 7 bases and J dropped 3 bases, with 10 bases sitting between them. Germline V lookup: CDR1 LNHDA, CDR2 SQIVND (reference sequence). The CDR3 extends over 13 amino acids. CDR3 nucleotide sequence: TGTGCCAGTAAAGGACAGCACAATCAGCCCCAGCATTTT. Protein product: CASKGQHNQPQHF.

The chain is built from TRBV5-1 and TRBJ1-1, with D maybe TRBD1 (5 bases). CDR3 length: 15 residues. Germline assignment: CDR1 SGHRS and CDR2 YFSETQ. V was pared by 0 bases and J by 4 bases, with 13 bases between. The chain's CDR3 is CASSLEGGEGTEAFF. The CDR3 bases are TGCGCCAGCAGCTTGGAGGGAGGGGAGGGCACTGAAGCTTTCTTT.

This chain links TRBV10-3 with TRBJ1-2; no clear D. This CDR3 has 12 residues. Germline assignment: CDR1 ENHRY and CDR2 SYGVKD. Trimming pared 5 bases from V and 4 bases from J, leaving 8 bases between. The CDR3: CAISPGPYGYTF. Written as DNA, the CDR3 is TGTGCCATCAGTCCGGGCCCCTATGGCTACACCTTC.

This clone has a handful of counts. In the same sample, other DNA sequences code for this CDR3. The V call is TRBV5-1, the J call TRBJ1-1; D ambiguous. Per the germline V gene, CDR1 is SGHRS and CDR2 is YFSETQ. This CDR3 spans 14 amino acids. V lost 2 bases and J lost 1, with 9 bases in between. CDR3 amino acids: CASSFDGGNTEAFF. CDR3 coding DNA: TGCGCCAGCAGCTTTGACGGTGGGAACACTGAAGCTTTCTTT.

The DNA of the CDR3 is TGCAGCGCTCCGGGACAGGACCTCTACGAGCAGTACTTC. Its protein is CSAPGQDLYEQYF. This chain connects TRBV29-1 to TRBJ2-7, with TRBD1 matching 8 bases. CDR3 length: 13 residues. V gave up 7 bases and J gave up 3 bases; unmatched junction bases: 8. Germline V gene lookup returns CDR1 SQVTM and CDR2 ANQGSEA.

This sequence joins TRBV6-6 and TRBJ1-1, with 10 bases lining up with TRBD1. The CDR3 is made up of 16 amino acids. The V segment lost 4 bases and the J segment 4 bases; nucleotides outside the gene matches: 9. In germline, CDR1 is MNHNY, CDR2 SVGAGI (reference sequence). CDR3 loop: CASSSRTGQGTTEAFF. The CDR3 bases are TGTGCCAGCAGTTCGCGTACGGGACAGGGGACCACTGAAGCTTTCTTT.

V usage is TRBV7-3 and J usage is TRBJ2-5; 10 bases are shared with TRBD2. CDR3 size: 14 residues. J gave up 3 bases and V 5 bases, and 3 bases lay outside the gene matches. CDR1 is SGHTA, CDR2 FQGTGA, per germline. CDR3 loop: CASSRTSGKETQYF. CDR3 in DNA: TGTGCCAGCAGCCGGACTAGCGGCAAAGAGACCCAGTACTTC. Full variable domain (outside the CDR3, taken from reference TRBV7-3 and TRBJ2-5): GAGVSQTPSNKVTEKGKYVELRCDPISGHTALYWYRQSLGQGPEFLIYFQGTGAADDSGLPNDRFFAVRPEGSVSTLKIQRTERGDSAVYLCASSRTSGKETQYFGPGTRLLVL.

The chain joins TRBV18 to TRBJ1-4; 8 nucleotides agree with TRBD1. Germline V gene lookup returns CDR1 KGHSH and CDR2 LQKENI. The trim removed 10 bases at V and 6 bases at J, leaving 4 bases unmatched. The CDR3 is 12 amino acids. The CDR3 here is CATQGGHEKLFF. The CDR3 coding sequence is TGTGCCACACAGGGGGGCCATGAAAAACTGTTTTTT. The complete variable domain, with remaining parts taken from reference TRBV18 and TRBJ1-4, reads NAGVMQNPRHLVRRRGQEARLRCSPMKGHSHVYWYRQLPEEGLKFMVYLQKENIIDESGMPKERFSAEFPKEGPSILRIQQVVRGDSAAYFCATQGGHEKLFFGSGTQLSVL.

V gene TRBV5-1 combines with J gene TRBJ2-7; D perhaps matches TRBD2 (6 bases). CDR1 and CDR2 (germline): SGHRS, YFSETQ. With 4 bases removed from V and 2 bases from J, the gap between germline ends came to 19 bases. CDR3 length: 16 amino acids. Here the CDR3 DNA reads TGCGCCAGCAGCCCCCCGCCGGGAGCAGCGGCCTACGAGCAGTACTTC. Residues: CASSPPPGAAAYEQYF. The full variable domain, completed using reference TRBV5-1 and TRBJ2-7, is KAGVTQTPRYLIKTRGQQVTLSCSPISGHRSVSWYQQTPGQGLQFLFEYFSETQRNKGNFPGRFSGRQFSNSRSEMNVSTLELGDSALYLCASSPPPGAAAYEQYFGPGTRLTVT.

Comments on this clone: This specimen includes other DNA sequences encoding the same CDR3. The J gene is TRBJ2-3, the V gene TRBV9; D may be TRBD2 (5 bases). Between the trimmed V and J ends, which lost 0 bases and 1 base, there was a span of 9 bases. The CDR3 has 15 residues. Germline loops: CDR1 SGDLS, CDR2 YYNGEE. CDR3 coding DNA: TGTGCCAGCAGCGTAGGTGGGAGAGGCACAGATACGCAGTATTTT. Translation: CASSVGGRGTDTQYF.

This clone was seen a single time. The chain links TRBV27 to TRBJ1-1; 7 nucleotides align to TRBD1. CDR3 length: 16 residues. CDR1 and CDR2 (germline): MNHEY, SMNVEV (reference sequence). V was clipped by 3 bases and J by 5 bases; unmatched bases: 12. CDR3 residues: CASSLKATGLKTEAFF. CDR3 coding DNA: TGTGCCAGCAGTTTGAAAGCGACAGGGCTAAAAACTGAAGCTTTCTTT.

The chain links TRBV4-1 to TRBJ2-1; TRBD2 aligns across 11 bases. CDR1 is MGHRA and CDR2 is YSYEKL in the germline V gene. This CDR3 spans 15 amino acids. V trimming: 4 bases; J trimming: 2 bases; junction bases outside the gene matches: 1. Here the CDR3 DNA reads TGCGCCAGCAGCCTGGGACTAGCGGCCTACAATGAGCAGTTCTTC. Its translation: CASSLGLAAYNEQFF.

The V and J genes are TRBV7-2 and TRBJ1-1; D unresolved. V shed 5 bases and J shed 10 bases, with 23 bases lying between them. Germline assignment: CDR1 SGHTA and CDR2 FQGNSA. The CDR3 is made up of 15 amino acids. The CDR3 region is CASSPEGTTLSTAFF. CDR3 nucleotide sequence: TGTGCCAGCAGCCCCGAGGGTACGACCCTTTCGACAGCTTTCTTT.

This chain links TRBV7-8 with TRBJ1-1; tentatively, D is TRBD1 (6 bases). Germline V gene lookup returns CDR1 SGHVS and CDR2 FQNEAQ. Between the trimmed V and J ends, which lost 3 bases and 6 bases, there was a span of 11 bases. The CDR3 is made up of 13 amino acids. CDR3 protein: CASSFRGAPEAFF. The CDR3, as DNA: TGTGCCAGCAGCTTCCGGGGGGCCCCTGAAGCTTTCTTT. The entire variable domain, with the rest obtained from reference TRBV7-8 and TRBJ1-1, is as follows: GAGVSQSPRYKVAKRGQDVALRCDPISGHVSLFWYQQALGQGPEFLTYFQNEAQLDKSGLPSDRFFAERPEGSVSTLKIQRTQQEDSAVYLCASSFRGAPEAFFGQGTRLTVV.

The rearrangement links TRBV5-1 to TRBJ1-1, with unresolved D. This CDR3 contains 16 residues. In germline, CDR1 is SGHRS, CDR2 YFSETQ. Trimming left V 0 bases short and J 2 bases short, with 14 bases between. CDR3 sequence: CASSLGEWPLNTEAFF. CDR3 in DNA: TGCGCCAGCAGCTTGGGGGAATGGCCATTAAACACTGAAGCTTTCTTT.